This is a list of T cell receptor beta chains from one sample in a study of cytomegalovirus exposure and HLA in healthy donors. Assay used: immunoSEQ multiplex PCR; TCRdb lists only in-frame clones, some missing. The table has around 180,000 clones, around 85% seen once. Sequencing was done on a sample of PBMCs. These receptors were taken from a young man in good health and CMV-seronegative. Both conserved end residues are part of each CDR3. A D gene is named only where the DNA matches it firmly. Size is omitted from some rows. Given values are once, few, many or a class for expanded clones.

D	V	J	size	CDR3
NA	TRBV7-8	TRBJ2-7	NA	CASSLSSGYSYEQYF
TRBD2	TRBV7-2	TRBJ2-1	NA	CASSLSAGGGNEQFF
NA	TRBV4-1	TRBJ1-2	NA	CASSHDTSGGSHGYTF
NA	TRBV4-2	TRBJ1-1	NA	CASSQADTNTEAFF
TRBD1	TRBV6-4	TRBJ2-2	few	CASSRTGDTGELFF
TRBD2	TRBV18	TRBJ2-2	few	CASSPASGGANTGELFF
TRBD2	TRBV5-1	TRBJ2-7	NA	CASSPTSGSYEQYF
NA	TRBV7-8	TRBJ2-1	NA	CASSWTDNYNEQFF
NA	TRBV4-3	TRBJ2-7	NA	CASSQDAWAGAEQYF
NA	TRBV5-4	TRBJ1-1	NA	CASSLDLGVLSTEAFF
NA	TRBV11-2	TRBJ1-4	NA	CASSLVEGQPKLFF
TRBD2	TRBV14	TRBJ2-3	NA	CASSHHGTSGATDTQYF
TRBD1	TRBV5-4	TRBJ2-7	NA	CASSLGTGGVYEQYF
NA	TRBV5-4	TRBJ2-5	NA	CASSLGGALFQETQYF
NA	TRBV6-5	TRBJ2-4	NA	CASSYVHGGAMYF
TRBD2	TRBV19	TRBJ2-1	NA	CASSMPGTKQFF
TRBD1	TRBV7-9	TRBJ1-1	NA	CASSSGQGAHTEAFF
NA	TRBV4-3	TRBJ1-1	NA	CASSQDRPDDRMNTEAFF
NA	TRBV15	TRBJ1-3	NA	CATSLGQLSGNTIYF
TRBD1	TRBV9	TRBJ2-3	once	CASSSGQGVDTQYF
NA	TRBV6-5	TRBJ1-5	NA	CASSFPGRDQPQHF
NA	TRBV29-1	TRBJ2-7	NA	CSVGGTGPEQYF